This T cell receptor beta chain was captured by sequencing in a study of PD-1 blockade in mismatch repair-deficient tumors. Trimming pared 0 bases from V and 7 bases from J, leaving 4 bases between. This CDR3 is built from 12 residues. The V gene's germline CDR1 is ENHRY and CDR2 SYGVKD. The repertoire was sequenced with immunoSEQ multiplex PCR; TCRdb's copy has only in-frame clones and lacks some. The table includes 50,000 or so clones, roughly 80% detected once. The specimen comprised peripheral blood, sampled 20 weeks after starting pembrolizumab. The TCR originated in an adult with mismatch repair-deficient cancer. The chain combines TRBV10-3 with TRBJ2-1; D is uncertain. DNA of the CDR3: TGTGCCATCAGTGAGTCAATGAATGAGCAGTTCTTC. Protein sequence: CAISESMNEQFF.